This paragraph covers one TCR beta chain sequence. Its antigen is still unknown. PCR employed 60 Vbeta and 13 Jbeta primers. Sequenced by immunoSEQ multiplex PCR; TCRdb stores in-frame clones only, minus some. Of more than 95,000 clones listed, approximately 76% are singletons. These data belong to a study of cytomegalovirus exposure and HLA in healthy donors. Notes on the study in general: The authors excluded some V segments, including TRBV6-2 and TRBV6-3, as indistinguishable. The availability of immune exposure information extended only to CMV serostatus. Another analysis was done later, and it associated over 15,000 TCR beta sequences with HLA alleles at 0.05 false discovery rate. A few CMV-associated chains were confirmed in vitro to be specific for CMV antigens.

The CDR3 consists of 16 residues. V was pared by 0 bases and J by 6 bases, with 14 bases between. Germline V gene lookup returns CDR1 MGHRA and CDR2 YSYEKL. The sample comprised PBMCs. This TCR came from a man aged 50 or older in good health and CMV-seropositive. The chain recombines TRBV4-1 with TRBJ2-2; D is uncertain. CDR3 sequence reads: CASSQDLFGSPGELFF. The CDR3 DNA reads TGCGCCAGCAGCCAAGATCTGTTCGGGTCCCCCGGGGAGCTGTTTTTT.